Following are 30 T cell receptor beta chains from one sample sequenced in a study of cytomegalovirus exposure and HLA in healthy donors (dated by TCRdb to 2015 to 2018). Libraries were prepared through the immunoSEQ multiplex PCR assay. TCRdb took this table from immuneACCESS and kept in-frame rearrangements with V and J called. Such tables lack part of the clones; where checked against another copy, unresolved V genes explain under half of the gap, and the rest is unexplained. The table for this sample lists more than 150,000 clones; 84% of them were counted only once. Under 3.5% of the sample comes from the top ten. What was sequenced was PBMCs. The source is a woman in her late teens or twenties in good health and CMV-seropositive.

This clone was seen only once. V is TRBV18 and J is TRBJ2-7; D is unresolved. The V gene lost 1 base and the J gene lost 1 base, with 14 bases spanning the gap. The germline CDR1 and CDR2 sequences are KGHSH and LQKENI. This CDR3 comprises 16 residues. CDR3 sequence reads: CASSPLTTLSSYEQYF. The DNA for the CDR3 is TGTGCCAGCTCACCACTGACGACACTCTCTTCCTACGAGCAGTACTTC.

The DNA for the CDR3 is TGCAGTGCTTCCTTGGATACGCAGTATTTT. It codes for CSASLDTQYF. This chain connects TRBV20-1 to TRBJ2-3; D ambiguous. The CDR3 is 10 residues long. CDR1 DFQATT and CDR2 SNEGSKA come from the germline V gene (reference sequence). V lost 5 bases and J lost 6, with 6 bases in between.

This chain links TRBV5-1 with TRBJ2-3; 9 bases agree with TRBD1. The trim removed 3 bases at V and 4 bases at J, leaving 12 bases unmatched. The length of the CDR3 is 17 residues. Looked up from germline, CDR1 is SGHRS and CDR2 is YFSETQ. CDR3 sequence reads: CASSSWGDRVSADTQYF. DNA for the CDR3: TGCGCCAGCAGCTCTTGGGGGGACAGGGTCAGTGCAGATACGCAGTATTTT.

This clone was seen only once. J is TRBJ1-6 and V is TRBV6-6, with TRBD1 as a possible D gene (5 bases). This CDR3 is built from 11 residues. Germline V gene data show CDR1 as MNHNY and CDR2 as SVGAGI (reference sequence). The V end lost 5 bases, the J end lost 13 bases, and 9 bases lay between the germline ends. CDR3 loop: CASSTGGPLHF. Written as DNA, the CDR3 is TGTGCCAGCAGTACGGGGGGGCCCCTCCACTTT.

V usage is TRBV4-1 and J usage is TRBJ2-5, with 10 bases matching TRBD2. The CDR3 is 18 amino acids. V was pared by 0 bases and J by 0 bases, with 7 bases of the junction left unmatched. CDR1 is MGHRA, CDR2 YSYEKL, per germline. The DNA of the CDR3 is TGCGCCAGCAGCCAAGAGACAGCGGGGGGGCCGTACCAAGAGACCCAGTACTTC. It is translated as CASSQETAGGPYQETQYF.

The chain joins TRBV14 to TRBJ2-7; a weak D match, TRBD1 (5 bases). V was trimmed by 2 bases and J by 6 bases, leaving 14 bases between them. This CDR3 spans 14 amino acids. The germline V gene encodes CDR1 SGHDN and CDR2 FVKESK. CDR3 amino acids: CASSQTAAGAEQYF. CDR3 bases: TGTGCCAGCAGCCAAACCGCAGCTGGGGCCGAGCAGTACTTC.

The J gene is TRBJ2-7, the V gene TRBV25-1; 12 bases are a match to TRBD2. The CDR3 length is 17 residues. V shed 4 bases and J 8 bases; nucleotides not matched to a gene: 15. CDR1 is MGHDK and CDR2 is SYGVNS in the germline V gene. The CDR3 protein is CASSAPSSSGGAVKQYF. CDR3 sequence (DNA): TGTGCCAGCAGTGCCCCCTCCTCTAGCGGGGGGGCGGTCAAGCAGTACTTC.

This clone was detected once. This rearrangement joins TRBV9 to TRBJ2-7; 7 bases map to TRBD1. Germline values: CDR1 SGDLS, CDR2 YYNGEE. The CDR3 extends over 13 amino acids. Trimming cost V 6 bases and J 3 bases; bases outside gene matches: 6. The CDR3 reads CASNRDSGYEQYF. CDR3 coding DNA: TGTGCCAGCAATAGGGACAGCGGCTACGAGCAGTACTTC.

This chain joins TRBV11-2 and TRBJ1-4; TRBD1 matches at 9 bases. The CDR3 is 15 residues long. CDR1 SGHAT and CDR2 FQNNGV come from the germline V gene. The J segment lost 5 bases and the V segment lost 5 bases, leaving 6 bases of the junction unmatched. The CDR3 nucleotides are TGTGCCAGCAGCGTACGGACAGGGGACAATGAAAAACTGTTTTTT. Encoded protein: CASSVRTGDNEKLFF.

V and J are TRBV18 and TRBJ2-5; 7 nucleotides line up with TRBD1. CDR1 and CDR2 (germline): KGHSH, LQKENI. The V segment lost 3 bases and the J segment 1 base; nucleotides outside the gene matches: 5. The CDR3 length is 15 residues. This CDR3 is CASSPPGQPQETQYF. CDR3 DNA: TGTGCCAGCTCACCGCCGGGACAGCCCCAAGAGACCCAGTACTTC.

This chain uses TRBV19 with TRBJ2-7; perhaps TRBD1 as D (6 bases). CDR3 length: 16 residues. Looked up from germline, CDR1 is LNHDA and CDR2 is SQIVND (reference sequence). The germline V and J ends were trimmed by 6 bases and 4 bases, with 22 bases remaining between them. The CDR3 sequence is CASSLDNTGSVYEQYF. CDR3 coding DNA: TGTGCCAGTAGCTTAGACAATACAGGGTCGGTTTACGAGCAGTACTTC.

Remarks on this clone: The sample holds other DNA sequences that translate to the same CDR3. This chain joins TRBV5-1 and TRBJ2-7; TRBD2 aligns across 7 bases. Trimming cost V 0 bases and J 1 base; bases outside gene matches: 1. Per the germline V gene, CDR1 is SGHRS and CDR2 is YFSETQ. The CDR3 contains 14 residues. CDR3 bases: TGCGCCAGCAGCTTGGCGGGGGGTTCCTACGAGCAGTACTTC. Translating it yields CASSLAGGSYEQYF.

The chain carries TRBV9 and TRBJ2-7; D not certain. V gave up 3 bases and J gave up 3 bases, with 4 bases separating them. This CDR3 comprises 11 residues. Germline CDR1 SGDLS, CDR2 YYNGEE. The CDR3 reads CASSAGYEQYF. The CDR3 DNA reads TGTGCCAGCAGCGCAGGCTACGAGCAGTACTTC.

V and J are TRBV7-3 and TRBJ2-1; the match to TRBD1 covers 10 bases. Germline V gives CDR1 SGHTA, CDR2 FQGTGA. V shed 5 bases, J shed 4 bases, and the junction held 5 bases outside the gene matches. The CDR3 spans 15 residues. CDR3 residues: CASSPRDRGYNEQFF. The CDR3 DNA follows: TGTGCCAGCAGCCCCCGGGACAGGGGATACAATGAGCAGTTCTTC.

V and J are TRBV5-1 and TRBJ2-5, with 9 bases fitting TRBD1. The CDR3 runs 17 residues. With V trimmed by 3 bases and J by 5 bases, 14 bases remained unmatched. Germline lookup yields CDR1 SGHRS and CDR2 YFSETQ. CDR3 sequence reads: CASSSAPATGGHETQYF. The DNA for the CDR3 is TGCGCCAGCAGCTCGGCGCCAGCTACAGGGGGCCATGAGACCCAGTACTTC.

This sequence joins TRBV6-1 and TRBJ2-1, with D maybe TRBD2 (5 bases). Trimming pared 3 bases from V and 12 bases from J, leaving 12 bases between. The germline V gene encodes CDR1 MNHNS and CDR2 SASEGT. CDR3 length: 12 amino acids. The CDR3 DNA is TGTGCCAGCAGTGAGGTTCTGGCGGGGCAGTTCTTC. Protein sequence: CASSEVLAGQFF.

This chain connects TRBV11-1 to TRBJ2-2; 9 bases agree with TRBD2. With V trimmed by 5 bases and J by 3 bases, 7 bases remained unmatched. This CDR3 comprises 16 residues. Looked up from germline, CDR1 is SGHAT and CDR2 is FQDESV (reference sequence). Here the CDR3 DNA reads TGTGCCAGCAGCCCAGGCGGGGGGGCGGACACCGGGGAGCTGTTTTTT. This gives the protein CASSPGGGADTGELFF.

This chain uses TRBV7-2 with TRBJ2-7; the D gene is possibly TRBD1 (6 bases). Germline V lookup: CDR1 SGHTA, CDR2 FQGNSA. The CDR3 runs 14 residues. The germline V and J ends were trimmed by 1 base and 7 bases, with 14 bases remaining between them. Written as DNA, the CDR3 is TGTGCCAGCAGCTTAGGGACCGGGACATCGGAGCAGTACTTC. Residues: CASSLGTGTSEQYF. Filled out from reference TRBV7-2 and TRBJ2-7, the complete variable domain reads GAGVSQSPSNKVTEKGKDVELRCDPISGHTALYWYRQSLGQGLEFLIYFQGNSAPDKSGLPSDRFSAERTGGSVSTLTIQRTQQEDSAVYLCASSLGTGTSEQYFGPGTRLTVT.

The CDR3 sequence is CASSGQGAGEKLFF. In nucleotides, the CDR3 is TGCGCCAGCAGCGGACAGGGGGCCGGGGAAAAACTGTTTTTT. The V gene is TRBV4-1, the J gene TRBJ1-4, with 11 bases aligning to TRBD1. Germline V gene data show CDR1 as MGHRA and CDR2 as YSYEKL. The CDR3 consists of 14 residues. After removal of 5 bases from V and 8 bases from J, the junction contained 4 bases not matched to a gene.

V and J are TRBV11-2 and TRBJ2-2; 9 nucleotides align to TRBD1. J lost 0 bases, V lost 3 bases, and 5 bases had no gene match. Germline assignment: CDR1 SGHAT and CDR2 FQNNGV. The CDR3 has 17 amino acids. The CDR3 spells CASSLTRDRANTGELFF. The CDR3 DNA reads TGTGCCAGCAGCTTGACCCGGGACAGGGCGAACACCGGGGAGCTGTTTTTT.

The V call is TRBV9, the J call TRBJ1-1; D not resolved. V lost 0 bases and J lost 7, with 7 bases in between. This CDR3 is built from 12 residues. Germline V gene data show CDR1 as SGDLS and CDR2 as YYNGEE. The CDR3 DNA reads TGTGCCAGCAGCGTAGACGGGAGTGAAGCTTTCTTT. Encoded protein: CASSVDGSEAFF.

The rearrangement joins TRBV5-1 to TRBJ2-3; maybe TRBD2 (6 bases). From germline, CDR1 is SGHRS and CDR2 YFSETQ. V shed 0 bases and J shed 2 bases, with 10 bases lying between them. The CDR3 has 15 amino acids. The CDR3 coding sequence is TGCGCCAGCAGCTTGGAGGGCGGGGCCACAGATACGCAGTATTTT. This encodes CASSLEGGATDTQYF.

The V gene is TRBV5-1, the J gene TRBJ2-5; 12 bases match TRBD2. V was pared by 5 bases and J by 2 bases, with 4 bases of the junction left unmatched. CDR1 and CDR2 from the germline V gene are SGHRS and YFSETQ. This CDR3 has 15 amino acids. The CDR3 loop is CASRIGLAGQETQYF. In DNA form, the CDR3 reads TGCGCCAGCAGGATAGGACTAGCGGGACAAGAGACCCAGTACTTC.

A few counts support this clone. V usage is TRBV4-1 and J usage is TRBJ2-1; 10 nucleotides line up with TRBD2. CDR1 is MGHRA, CDR2 YSYEKL, per germline. V shed 1 base, J shed 4 bases, and the junction held 7 bases outside the gene matches. This CDR3 region has 17 residues. CDR3 sequence: CASSQAAGAGGYNEQFF. The CDR3 DNA follows: TGCGCCAGCAGCCAAGCCGCTGGAGCGGGGGGGTACAATGAGCAGTTCTTC.

This chain uses TRBV29-1 with TRBJ2-7, with D perhaps matching TRBD2 (6 bases). Germline CDR1 SQVTM, CDR2 ANQGSEA. Trimming removed 4 bases at V and 4 bases at J, with 11 bases between. The CDR3 loop spans 12 amino acids. The CDR3 reads CSVVGGRYEQYF. The CDR3 region has the DNA TGCAGCGTTGTTGGGGGGAGATACGAGCAGTACTTC.

The CDR3 here is CASSYLTGMNTEAFF. The CDR3 DNA follows: TGTGCCAGCAGTTACTTGACAGGAATGAACACTGAAGCTTTCTTT. The V and J genes are TRBV6-5 and TRBJ1-1; maybe TRBD1 (6 bases). Germline CDR1 is MNHEY and CDR2 is SVGAGI. This CDR3 has 15 residues. V was clipped by 1 base and J by 0 bases, with 9 bases between them.

This sequence joins TRBV2 and TRBJ1-1; D gene unclear. From germline, CDR1 is SNHLY and CDR2 FYNNEI. V lost 4 bases and J 1 base, leaving 13 bases between the germline ends. The CDR3 runs 15 residues. The DNA for the CDR3 is TGTGCCAGCAGTGGCGGCGGAGCCCAGAACACTGAAGCTTTCTTT. Translated, it gives CASSGGGAQNTEAFF.

The chain is built from TRBV5-4 and TRBJ2-3, with 15 bases aligning to TRBD2. This CDR3 spans 15 amino acids. CDR1 SGHNT and CDR2 YYREEE come from the germline V gene (reference sequence). With 4 bases clipped from V and 7 bases from J, the junction kept 4 bases outside the gene matches. CDR3 nucleotide sequence: TGTGCCAGCAGCCTCGGGACTAGCGGGGGGAATACGCAGTATTTT. Its translation is CASSLGTSGGNTQYF.

The CDR3 reads CASSEQEEKLFF. In DNA, the CDR3 is TGTGCCAGTAGTGAACAGGAAGAAAAACTGTTTTTT. J is TRBJ1-4 and V is TRBV19, with TRBD1 as a possible D gene (5 bases). This CDR3 has 12 residues. Trimming left V 5 bases short and J 8 bases short, with 9 bases between. Germline V gene data show CDR1 as LNHDA and CDR2 as SQIVND (reference sequence).

This rearrangement joins TRBV15 to TRBJ2-7; no firm D call. CDR3 length: 11 amino acids. CDR1 LNHNV and CDR2 YYDKDF come from the germline V gene (reference sequence). The V and J ends lost 4 bases and 7 bases respectively, with 8 bases between them. CDR3 nucleotide sequence: TGTGCCACCAGCACCTCCCGGGAGCAGTACTTC. Protein sequence: CATSTSREQYF.